Listed below are T cell receptor beta chains from one sample, sequenced in a study of T cells in Graves' hyperthyroidism and ophthalmopathy. A single record per CDR3 protein comes from TCRdb applying MiXCR to the multiplex PCR reads. The repertoire holds under 750,000 distinct CDR3 sequences, approximately 18% seen once, with approximately 16% in the top ten. The sample taken for sequencing was blood. The receptors shown here come from a woman aged 50 to 60 with Graves' hyperthyroidism that later progressed to Graves' ophthalmopathy. Each CDR3 is given with its conserved first and last residue. A D gene is named only where the DNA matches it firmly. Not all rows give a size; the values are once, few, many and, for expanded clones, a class.

V gene	clone size	J gene	D gene	CDR3 protein	CDR3 DNA
TRBV5-1	many	TRBJ1-2	TRBD1	CASSPGQDIYGYTF	TGCGCCAGCAGCCCCGGACAGGACATCTATGGCTACACCTTC
TRBV12-5	NA	TRBJ2-3	NA	CASGFGGPSDTQYF	TGTGCTAGTGGTTTCGGGGGTCCTTCAGATACGCAGTATTTT
TRBV12-3/TRBV12-4	many	TRBJ2-1	NA	CASSRDSTRDEQFF	TGTGCCAGCAGCCGGGACTCGACTCGCGATGAGCAGTTCTTC
TRBV20-1	few	TRBJ2-5	TRBD1	CSAEAGGQTQYF	TGCAGTGCGGAAGCAGGGGGACAGACCCAGTACTTC
TRBV4-1	NA	TRBJ1-1	NA	CASTRSDLMNTEAFF	TGCGCCAGCACCCGAAGTGATCTGATGAACACTGAAGCTTTCTTT
TRBV6-1	few	TRBJ2-7	NA	CASSEARAGFEQYF	TGTGCCAGCAGTGAAGCACGTGCGGGGTTCGAGCAGTACTTC
TRBV4-1	NA	TRBJ2-2	TRBD2	CASSQVRRGDGELFF	TGCGCCAGCAGCCAAGTTCGTCGGGGGGACGGGGAGCTGTTTTTT
TRBV30	NA	TRBJ1-2	TRBD1	CAWSGGQGLSYGYTF	TGTGCCTGGAGTGGTGGACAGGGCTTATCCTATGGCTACACCTTC
TRBV6-1	few	TRBJ1-4	NA	CASSQTGNKEKLFF	TGTGCCAGCAGTCAAACAGGGAACAAAGAAAAACTGTTTTTT
TRBV12-5	NA	TRBJ1-5	NA	CASGFSGQSQPQHF	TGTGCTAGTGGTTTCTCCGGACAATCTCAGCCCCAGCATTTT
TRBV5-1	few	TRBJ2-3	NA	CASSWGPRPALTDTQYF	TGCGCCAGCAGCTGGGGTCCCCGCCCCGCACTAACAGATACGCAGTATTTT
TRBV19	NA	TRBJ2-3	NA	CTSSISPGRSDTQYF	TGTACCAGTAGTATTTCACCGGGACGGTCGGATACGCAGTATTTT
TRBV30	NA	TRBJ2-4	NA	CAWSAGEKNIQYF	TGTGCCTGGAGTGCCGGGGAAAAAAACATTCAGTACTTC